This T cell receptor beta chain stems from a study of blood T cell repertoires in COVID-19. Study at large: The samples span acute and convalescent COVID-19 from the United States, Italy and Spain.

The protocol was immunoSEQ multiplex PCR, while the TCRdb copy is restricted to in-frame clones and leaves out a portion. The sample yields roughly 150,000 clones, 70% to 80% seen once. The V and J ends lost 5 bases and 8 bases, in that order; junction bases with no gene match: 15. Germline V lookup: CDR1 SGHAT, CDR2 FQDESV (reference sequence). This CDR3 spans 16 amino acids. This TCR came from an older woman with COVID-19, enrolled during active disease. The V and J genes are TRBV11-1 and TRBJ1-1; 9 positions match TRBD1. The specimen sequenced was peripheral blood. CDR3 DNA: TGTGCCAGCAGCGATGGGACAGGGACCTTTGAGGGGGAAGCTTTCTTT. This codes for CASSDGTGTFEGEAFF.